This T cell receptor (beta chain) appears in the sequencing data of a study of blood T cell repertoires in COVID-19. Looking at the study overall: Researchers got acute and convalescent COVID-19 samples from the United States, Italy and Spain. From T cells, B-cell-depleted T cells, or PBMCs came the material, which was cDNA or gDNA.

Per the original data handling: Quantification of nucleated cells was approximated via reference gene primer amplification. Measured with immunoSEQ multiplex PCR; TCRdb has only the in-frame clones, and not every one. That table furnishes V, J and clone size, whereas the DNA furnished D and trimming. The table lists approximately 69,000 clones, roughly 80% of them singletons. J gave up 1 base and V 2 bases, and 4 bases lay outside the gene matches. Germline CDR1 GTSNPN, CDR2 SVGIG (reference sequence). The CDR3 extends over 14 amino acids. The V gene is TRBV30, the J gene TRBJ1-1; 7 bases match TRBD1. The clonotype was recovered from a man in his fifties or sixties with acute or convalescent COVID-19. The sample was peripheral blood. In DNA form, the CDR3 reads TGTGCCTGGAGTCAGGGACAGCCGAACACTGAAGCTTTCTTT. It specifies CAWSQGQPNTEAFF.